The rows below give T cell receptor beta chains drawn from one sample of a study of CXCR3-negative and CXCR3-positive naive CD8 T cells. From the 5' RACE reads, TCRdb lists one entry per CDR3 protein and no DNA. The listing contains 110,000 or so distinct CDR3 sequences. Sequencing used naive CXCR3+ CD8+ T cells from blood. The receptors shown here come from a human donor in good health. Some clones in this sample may be carry-over from other donors' samples. Both conserved end residues are part of each CDR3.

V gene,J gene,CDR3 length,CDR3 protein
TRBV15,TRBJ2-5,18,CATSRDAPPTGGDETQYF
TRBV7-9,TRBJ2-7,13,CASSQGQIYEQYF
TRBV29-1,TRBJ2-5,11,CSADRQETQYF
TRBV7-2,TRBJ2-7,15,CASSLYSAGPYEQYF
TRBV28,TRBJ2-1,12,CASVAGGNEQFF
TRBV7-2,TRBJ2-1,15,CASSLSHRGRNEQFF
TRBV7-3,TRBJ2-1,15,CASSSGATKMGEQFF
TRBV27,TRBJ2-1,14,CASSFAGAGSEQFF
TRBV28,TRBJ2-7,14,CASSLTATAYEQYF
TRBV27,TRBJ2-7,16,CASSLLPGQGKEEQYF
TRBV5-5,TRBJ2-1,16,CASGTRGDTTYNEQFF
TRBV12-3/TRBV12-4,TRBJ2-7,17,CASSLFPSGSFLYEQYF
TRBV10-3,TRBJ1-4,17,CAARTGTGGIEGEKLFF
TRBV2,TRBJ2-7,14,CASSDWTWLYEQYF
TRBV23-1,TRBJ2-1,13,CASTPKGQAVQFF
TRBV3-1,TRBJ2-7,18,CASSRRDRHTTRYYEQYF
TRBV9,TRBJ1-5,15,CASSVAAGYNQPQHF
TRBV7-2,TRBJ2-1,18,CASSLALAGGNSYNEQFF
TRBV6-5,TRBJ1-2,15,CASSTDRTGNYGYTF
TRBV12-3/TRBV12-4,TRBJ1-1,13,CASSLGVGTEAFF
TRBV11-2,TRBJ2-2,16,CASSIQDRVMTGELFF
TRBV14,TRBJ1-1,19,CASSQDPVEAGVRNTEAFF